The present T cell receptor (beta chain) was sequenced within a study of response to subunit inactivated influenza vaccine. The germline gives CDR1 SGHTA, CDR2 FQGNSA. The CDR3 runs to 14 residues. V lost 2 bases and J 6 bases, leaving 14 bases between the germline ends. Study-wide findings and caveats: The authors suggested that every seasonal influenza vaccination recruits few new T cells.

Worth noting for this clonotype: Its cognate antigen is unknown.

TCRdb recomputed calls from the RT-PCR reads with MiXCR, one row per CDR3 protein. This sample yields about 300,000 distinct CDR3 sequences, of which 20% to 25% are seen a single time; approximately 10% belongs to the top ten. The sequence derives from a man in his fifties or sixties who received an inactivated influenza vaccine. Sample: PBMCs from blood, taken approximately 20 months after vaccination. The rearrangement joins TRBV7-2 to TRBJ2-7; D perhaps matches TRBD1 (6 bases). The CDR3 spells CASSLQGYWSEQYF. The CDR3 region has the DNA TGTGCCAGCAGCTTACAGGGGTATTGGTCCGAGCAGTACTTC. Variable domain in full (rest from reference TRBV7-2 and TRBJ2-7): GAGVSQSPSNKVTEKGKDVELRCDPISGHTALYWYRQSLGQGLEFLIYFQGNSAPDKSGLPSDRFSAERTGGSVSTLTIQRTQQEDSAVYLCASSLQGYWSEQYFGPGTRLTVT.